The table lists the clone carrying this T cell receptor (beta chain) with a few counts. The data were taken from a study of early T cells in non-severe SARS-CoV-2 infection. The TCR library protocol was used to attach unique molecular identifiers. These identifiers were attached to individual cDNA molecules. MiXCR, run by TCRdb on the 5' RACE reads, gives a single entry per CDR3 protein. The sample lists 90,000 to 120,000 distinct CDR3 sequences, 11% occurring once. This CDR3 is 13 amino acids long. V lost 8 bases and J lost 2, with 10 bases in between. Germline V lookup: CDR1 MNHEY, CDR2 SVGEGT. The sequence was collected from an adult who was a healthcare worker with PCR-confirmed SARS-CoV-2 infection or an uninfected control (not recorded which). This chain uses TRBV6-2 or TRBV6-3 with TRBJ2-1; the D is unclear. Sample: whole blood. The CDR3 DNA reads TGTGCCAGCGTCGAGAACGCCTACAATGAGCAGTTCTTC. It specifies CASVENAYNEQFF.